This TCR beta chain emerged from a study of T cell changes during pregnancy in multiple sclerosis. Germline CDR1 is KGHSH and CDR2 is LQKENI. V was shortened by 1 base and J by 10 bases, with 11 bases between the two germline ends. The CDR3 spans 13 residues. The assay was immunoSEQ multiplex PCR, and TCRdb's table has in-frame clones only and misses some. The sample lists about 77,000 clones, roughly 91% occurring once. V is TRBV18 and J is TRBJ2-1; D is possibly TRBD1 (6 bases). The material sequenced was peripheral blood, taken after pregnancy. This sequence originates from a female donor in good health, enrolled as a control in a pregnancy study. This CDR3 is CASSPQGVEEQFF. The DNA for the CDR3 is TGTGCCAGCTCACCACAGGGGGTAGAAGAGCAGTTCTTC.